A single sample is the source of the 24 T cell receptor beta chains below, sequenced in a study of vaccination and CD4 T cells after COVID-19. The treatment was: roughly 10-day PBMC culture with coronavirus spike peptide pools or control peptides (ViraFEST assay). Cultured CD4+ T cell DNA was sequenced using the Oncomine TCR Beta short-read assay. TCRdb passed the PCR reads through MiXCR, listing each CDR3 protein once. The table records under 20,000 distinct CDR3 sequences, roughly 23% of them present only once. Antigens for these TCRs are unknown. Sequenced material: cultured CD4+ T cells from blood. These TCRs come from a human donor with COVID-19.

The chain combines TRBV15 with TRBJ1-1, with D maybe TRBD1 (6 bases). CDR3 length: 15 residues. Trimming removed 1 base at V and 4 bases at J, with 13 bases between. Germline values: CDR1 LNHNV, CDR2 YYDKDF (reference sequence). The CDR3 here is CATSRGGQGTTEAFF. The CDR3 coding sequence is TGTGCCACCAGCAGAGGTGGGCAGGGGACCACTGAAGCTTTCTTT.

The chain couples TRBV11-2 to TRBJ1-1, with D possibly TRBD1 on 6 matching bases. Germline CDR1 SGHAT, CDR2 FQNNGV. V lost 6 bases to trimming and J lost 6 bases, with 20 bases between them. The CDR3 loop spans 15 amino acids. Here the CDR3 DNA reads TGTGCCAGCAGGCAAAACGCCCAACAGGGCCCTGAAGCTTTCTTT. Encoded protein: CASRQNAQQGPEAFF.

This chain connects TRBV5-8 to TRBJ2-2; maybe TRBD1 (6 bases). The V gene lost 0 bases and the J gene lost 4 bases, with 10 bases spanning the gap. Germline CDR1 is SGHTS and CDR2 is YDEGEE. The CDR3 is 15 residues long. The CDR3 nucleotides are TGTGCCAGCAGCTTGGGTGGCAGGGGCACCGGGGAGCTGTTTTTT. This translates into CASSLGGRGTGELFF.

The chain joins TRBV6-1 to TRBJ1-3, with 7 nucleotides matching TRBD1. This CDR3 has 14 amino acids. After removal of 6 bases from V and 7 bases from J, the junction contained 9 bases not matched to a gene. The V gene's germline CDR1 is MNHNS and CDR2 SASEGT. The CDR3 region has the DNA TGTGCCAGCAGACCGACAGGGATTGGGAACACCATATATTTT. It codes for CASRPTGIGNTIYF.

This clonotype was counted between two and nine times. The V and J genes are TRBV15 and TRBJ2-1, with D possibly TRBD2 on 6 matching bases. This CDR3 is 14 amino acids long. The germline CDR1 and CDR2 sequences are LNHNV and YYDKDF (reference sequence). Trimming shortened V by 0 bases and J by 6 bases, and 9 bases separated the two germline ends. CDR3 sequence reads: CATSRDRGINEQFF. The CDR3 bases are TGTGCCACCAGCAGAGATCGGGGGATCAATGAGCAGTTCTTC.

This chain uses TRBV7-2 with TRBJ2-1; D is perhaps TRBD1 (6 bases). V lost 5 bases, J lost 1 base, and 12 bases lay in between. The germline CDR1 and CDR2 sequences are SGHTA and FQGNSA. The CDR3 sequence is 15 residues long. CDR3 in DNA: TGTGCCAGCAGCGACGGACAGTCATCCTACAATGAGCAGTTCTTC. Its protein is CASSDGQSSYNEQFF.

This chain links TRBV2 with TRBJ1-4, with D possibly being TRBD1 (5 bases). The CDR3 is made up of 14 amino acids. Germline assignment: CDR1 SNHLY and CDR2 FYNNEI. V dropped 6 bases and J dropped 2 bases, with 10 bases sitting between them. This CDR3 is CASRRDQTNEKLFF. The CDR3 nucleotides are TGTGCCAGCAGGAGGGACCAGACTAATGAAAAACTGTTTTTT. The full variable domain, its missing parts supplied by reference TRBV2 and TRBJ1-4, is EPEVTQTPSHQVTQMGQEVILRCVPISNHLYFYWYRQILGQKVEFLVSFYNNEISEKSEIFDDQFSVERPDGSNFTLKIRSTKLEDSAMYFCASRRDQTNEKLFFGSGTQLSVL.

This clonotype was detected only a few times. This chain uses TRBV7-2 with TRBJ2-3; the D gene could be TRBD1 or TRBD2 (7 bases each). CDR1 and CDR2 (germline): SGHTA, FQGNSA. V was pared by 5 bases and J by 1 base, with 13 bases between. The CDR3 is made up of 15 amino acids. The CDR3 spells CASSPRGGGTDTQYF. DNA for the CDR3: TGTGCCAGCAGCCCCAGGGGGGGCGGCACAGATACGCAGTATTTT. The whole variable domain, filled in from reference TRBV7-2 and TRBJ2-3, reads GAGVSQSPSNKVTEKGKDVELRCDPISGHTALYWYRQSLGQGLEFLIYFQGNSAPDKSGLPSDRFSAERTGGSVSTLTIQRTQQEDSAVYLCASSPRGGGTDTQYFGPGTRLTVL.

This rearrangement joins TRBV6-2 or TRBV6-3 to TRBJ2-7; 7 bases fit TRBD2. J gave up 6 bases and V 0 bases, and 11 bases lay outside the gene matches. The CDR3 runs to 16 residues. Germline assignment: CDR1 MNHEY and CDR2 SVGEGT. This chain's CDR3 is CASSYSQVLGEGEQYF. The CDR3 DNA reads TGTGCCAGCAGTTACTCCCAGGTTCTCGGGGAGGGCGAGCAGTACTTC.

The chain links TRBV11-2 to TRBJ1-1; D uncertain. Germline CDR1 SGHAT, CDR2 FQNNGV. This CDR3 has 14 amino acids. V lost 6 bases to trimming and J lost 5 bases, with 16 bases between them. As DNA, the CDR3 is TGTGCCAGCAGTAGAGAGCGGTTGGGAACTGAAGCTTTCTTT. Amino acid sequence: CASSRERLGTEAFF.

In its sample, this clonotype is medium-sized. The V and J genes are TRBV7-9 and TRBJ1-5, with D perhaps matching TRBD1 (5 bases). V shed 1 base and J shed 2 bases, with 15 bases lying between them. The length of the CDR3 is 17 residues. The germline CDR1 and CDR2 sequences are SEHNR and FQNEAQ (reference sequence). CDR3 region: CASSLGSGTGRNQPQHF. CDR3 bases: TGTGCCAGCAGCTTAGGATCCGGGACGGGGCGCAATCAGCCCCAGCATTTT.

The sample holds a few counts of this clonotype. The rearrangement links TRBV2 to TRBJ1-1; D is unclear. The CDR3 is 13 amino acids. V was cut by 7 bases and J by 6 bases, with 15 bases left in between. Per the germline V gene, CDR1 is SNHLY and CDR2 is FYNNEI. The CDR3 DNA reads TGTGCCAGCATCAACTTAGGATCCGCTGAAGCTTTCTTT. This codes for CASINLGSAEAFF. The whole variable domain, remainder taken from reference TRBV2 and TRBJ1-1, is EPEVTQTPSHQVTQMGQEVILRCVPISNHLYFYWYRQILGQKVEFLVSFYNNEISEKSEIFDDQFSVERPDGSNFTLKIRSTKLEDSAMYFCASINLGSAEAFFGQGTRLTVV.

The chain has TRBV6-5 and TRBJ1-1; 8 positions match TRBD1. Germline CDR1 is MNHEY and CDR2 is SVGAGI. This CDR3 comprises 17 residues. The trim removed 0 bases at V and 5 bases at J, leaving 11 bases unmatched. CDR3: CASSYSGIRTGPTEAFF. The CDR3 DNA follows: TGTGCCAGCAGTTACTCGGGTATTAGGACAGGGCCAACTGAAGCTTTCTTT.

The rearrangement links TRBV5-8 to TRBJ1-2; 9 nucleotides agree with TRBD1. Germline-derived CDR1 and CDR2 are SGHTS and YDEGEE. J gave up 7 bases and V 6 bases, and 7 bases lay outside the gene matches. The CDR3 loop spans 13 amino acids. The CDR3 region is CASIGTGPFGYTF. The CDR3 DNA is TGTGCCAGCATCGGGACAGGGCCATTTGGCTACACCTTC.

The chain couples TRBV9 to TRBJ1-2; a possible D gene is TRBD1 (5 bases). Deletions cut 0 bases from V and 9 bases from J, with 15 bases between. This CDR3 has 14 residues. Germline values: CDR1 SGDLS, CDR2 YYNGEE. The CDR3 region has the DNA TGTGCCAGCAGCGTAGGAAAAGGGGCCCTGCGCTACACCTTC. This translates into CASSVGKGALRYTF.

This clonotype occurred a few times. The V and J genes are TRBV7-2 and TRBJ1-1; TRBD1 might be the D (5 bases). Trimming left V 1 base short and J 7 bases short, with 16 bases between. This CDR3 comprises 15 residues. Germline V CDR1 and CDR2: SGHTA, FQGNSA. The CDR3: CASSLGGGGIYEAFF. The CDR3 nucleotides are TGTGCCAGCAGCTTAGGGGGTGGGGGGATCTATGAAGCTTTCTTT.

For this clonotype: A much bigger clone sits one base away, suggesting this may be a read error. V usage is TRBV12-3 or TRBV12-4 and J usage is TRBJ1-2; TRBD1 is a possible D gene (5 bases). Trimming stripped 7 bases from V and 8 bases from J, with 17 bases between. The CDR3 covers 13 residues. The CDR3 DNA is TGTGCCAGCAACCAGGACAAGGGAAACGGCTACACCTTC. Encoded protein: CASNQDKGNGYTF.

The rearrangement uses TRBV30 and TRBJ1-4, with D possibly TRBD1 on 5 matching bases. V lost 2 bases and J lost 3, with 10 bases in between. CDR3 size: 14 residues. Germline V gene lookup returns CDR1 GTSNPN and CDR2 SVGIG (reference sequence). CDR3 coding DNA: TGTGCCTGGAGTTTCCAGGGCGCTAATGAAAAACTGTTTTTT. Translated, it gives CAWSFQGANEKLFF.

As to this clonotype: The junction shows a germline mismatch at one end, possibly a read error. The V and J genes are TRBV19 and TRBJ1-6; the D gene is possibly TRBD1 (6 bases). Germline CDR1 and CDR2: LNHDA and SQIVND (reference sequence). The CDR3 spans 16 residues. The CDR3 spells CASSMPGQLNNSPPHF. In nucleotides, the CDR3 is TGTGCCAGTAGTATGCCCGGACAGTTGAATAATTCACCCCCCCACTTT.

This clonotype was seen just once. The chain combines TRBV12-3 or TRBV12-4 with TRBJ1-2; TRBD1 matches at 7 bases. Trimming cost V 3 bases and J 4 bases; bases outside gene matches: 5. The CDR3 covers 14 residues. The CDR3 loop is CASSFVGGVYGYTF. As DNA, the CDR3 is TGTGCCAGCAGTTTCGTAGGGGGCGTCTATGGCTACACCTTC.

A few counts support this clonotype. The chain is built from TRBV6-1 and TRBJ2-7; a weak D match, TRBD1 (6 bases). CDR3 length: 12 amino acids. Germline V CDR1 and CDR2: MNHNS, SASEGT. The ends were cut back, 3 bases at V and 5 bases at J, with 8 bases in the middle. CDR3 DNA: TGTGCCAGCAGTGAGGGACAACACGAGCAGTACTTC. It specifies CASSEGQHEQYF.

This clonotype was recorded once. The J gene is TRBJ1-1, the V gene TRBV28; 7 bases map to TRBD1. V was clipped by 2 bases and J by 5 bases; unmatched bases: 5. The germline CDR1 and CDR2 sequences are MDHEN and SYDVKM. The CDR3 loop spans 14 amino acids. The CDR3 bases are TGTGCCAGCAGTTTACAGGGGGTCCAGACTGAAGCTTTCTTT. It specifies CASSLQGVQTEAFF.

In its sample, this clonotype was seen a few times. V is TRBV7-8 and J is TRBJ1-1, with D uncertain. V was shortened by 2 bases and J by 1 base, with 8 bases between the two germline ends. CDR1 and CDR2 from the germline V gene are SGHVS and FQNEAQ. CDR3 length: 14 amino acids. Here the CDR3 DNA reads TGTGCCAGCAGCTTACGCCGAGAGAACACTGAAGCTTTCTTT. Its protein is CASSLRRENTEAFF. Together with reference TRBV7-8 and TRBJ1-1, the CDR3 gives the full variable domain: GAGVSQSPRYKVAKRGQDVALRCDPISGHVSLFWYQQALGQGPEFLTYFQNEAQLDKSGLPSDRFFAERPEGSVSTLKIQRTQQEDSAVYLCASSLRRENTEAFFGQGTRLTVV.

This chain uses TRBV7-2 with TRBJ2-7; the D gene is possibly TRBD2 (7 bases). V was pared by 3 bases and J by 2 bases, with 11 bases between. The CDR3 runs 14 residues. CDR1 SGHTA and CDR2 FQGNSA come from the germline V gene. The CDR3 nucleotides read TGTGCCAGCAGCTTTGGGGGGGCAACCTACGAGCAGTACTTC. It specifies CASSFGGATYEQYF.